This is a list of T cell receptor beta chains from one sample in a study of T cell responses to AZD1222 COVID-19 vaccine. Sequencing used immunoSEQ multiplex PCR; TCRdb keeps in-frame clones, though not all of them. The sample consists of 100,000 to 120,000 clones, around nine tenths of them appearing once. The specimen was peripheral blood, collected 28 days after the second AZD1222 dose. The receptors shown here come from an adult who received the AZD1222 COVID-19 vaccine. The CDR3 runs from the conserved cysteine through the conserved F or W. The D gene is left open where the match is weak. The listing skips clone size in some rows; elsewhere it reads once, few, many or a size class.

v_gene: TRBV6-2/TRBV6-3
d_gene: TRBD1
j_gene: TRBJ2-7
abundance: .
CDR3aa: CASSRTGTYEQYF
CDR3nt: TGTGCCAGCAGTCGGACAGGTACCTACGAGCAGTACTTC

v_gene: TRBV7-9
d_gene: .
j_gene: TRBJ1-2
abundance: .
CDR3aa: CASSFPGSYGYTF
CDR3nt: TGTGCCAGCAGCTTCCCGGGGTCCTATGGCTACACCTTC

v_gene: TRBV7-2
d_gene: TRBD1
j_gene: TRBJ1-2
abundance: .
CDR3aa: CASSLRDRVNGYTF
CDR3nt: TGTGCCAGCAGCTTACGGGACAGGGTAAATGGCTACACCTTC

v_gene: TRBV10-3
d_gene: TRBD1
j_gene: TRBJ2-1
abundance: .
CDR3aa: CATAGWGQGNNEQFF
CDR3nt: TGTGCCACGGCCGGGTGGGGACAGGGGAACAATGAGCAGTTCTTC

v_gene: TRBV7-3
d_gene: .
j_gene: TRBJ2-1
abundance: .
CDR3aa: CASSLNVVGGEQFF
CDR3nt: TGTGCCAGCAGCTTAAATGTGGTGGGCGGCGAGCAGTTCTTC

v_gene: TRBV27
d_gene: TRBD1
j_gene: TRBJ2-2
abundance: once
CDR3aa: CASSLSGDRPGELFF
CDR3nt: TGTGCCAGCAGTTTATCGGGGGACAGGCCCGGGGAGCTGTTTTTT

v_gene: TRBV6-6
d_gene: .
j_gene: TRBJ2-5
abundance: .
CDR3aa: CASSSGETQYF
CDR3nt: TGTGCCAGCAGTTCGGGGGAGACCCAGTACTTC

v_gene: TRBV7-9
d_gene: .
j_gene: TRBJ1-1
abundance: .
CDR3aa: CASSLWAEAFF
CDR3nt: TGTGCCAGCAGCTTATGGGCTGAAGCTTTCTTT

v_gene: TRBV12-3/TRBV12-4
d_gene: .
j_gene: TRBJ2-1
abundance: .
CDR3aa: CASSSTSYNEQFF
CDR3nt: TGTGCCAGCAGTTCGACTAGCTACAATGAGCAGTTCTTC

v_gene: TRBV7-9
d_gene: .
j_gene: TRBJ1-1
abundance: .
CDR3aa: CASSSGGDTEAFF
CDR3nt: TGTGCCAGCAGCAGTGGGGGGGACACTGAAGCTTTCTTT

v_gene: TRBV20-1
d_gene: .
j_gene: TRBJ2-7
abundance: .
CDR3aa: CSASRLSSYEQYF
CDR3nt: TGCAGTGCTAGTCGACTATCTTCCTACGAGCAGTACTTC

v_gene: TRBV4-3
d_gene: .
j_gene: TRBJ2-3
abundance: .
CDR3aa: CASSLASGPPHTQYF
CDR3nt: TGCGCCAGCAGCCTCGCGTCGGGTCCGCCGCATACGCAGTATTTT

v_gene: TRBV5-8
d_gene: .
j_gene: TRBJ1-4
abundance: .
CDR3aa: CASSLGRTATNEKLFF
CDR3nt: TGTGCCAGCAGCTTGGGGCGGACAGCAACTAATGAAAAACTGTTTTTT

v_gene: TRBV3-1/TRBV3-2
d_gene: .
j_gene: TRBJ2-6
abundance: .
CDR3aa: CASSHGTGANVLTF
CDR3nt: TGTGCCAGCAGCCACGGAACCGGGGCCAACGTCCTGACTTTC

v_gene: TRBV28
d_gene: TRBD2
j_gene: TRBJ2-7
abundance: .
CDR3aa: CASSLASGDPRSYEQYF
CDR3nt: TGTGCCAGCAGTTTGGCTAGCGGGGATCCACGCTCCTACGAGCAGTACTTC

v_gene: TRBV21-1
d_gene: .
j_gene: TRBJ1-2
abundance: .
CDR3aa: CASSNTGLRNYGYTF
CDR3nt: TGTGCCAGCAGCAACACAGGGTTGCGTAACTATGGCTACACCTTC

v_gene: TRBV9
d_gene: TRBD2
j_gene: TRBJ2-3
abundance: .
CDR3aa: CASSLGTSGVTDTQYF
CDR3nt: TGTGCCAGCAGCTTGGGGACTAGCGGGGTCACAGATACGCAGTATTTT

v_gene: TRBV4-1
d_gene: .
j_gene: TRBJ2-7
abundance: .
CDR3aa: CASSGPHSYEQYF
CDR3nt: TGCGCCAGCAGTGGACCTCACTCCTACGAGCAGTACTTC

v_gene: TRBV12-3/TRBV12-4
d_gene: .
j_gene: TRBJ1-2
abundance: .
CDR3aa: CASGPGASYGYTF
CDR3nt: TGTGCCAGCGGTCCAGGGGCTTCCTATGGCTACACCTTC

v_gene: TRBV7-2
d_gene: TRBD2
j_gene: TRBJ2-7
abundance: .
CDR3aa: CASRGGASMDEQYF
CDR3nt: TGTGCCAGCCGCGGGGGGGCGAGTATGGACGAGCAGTACTTC

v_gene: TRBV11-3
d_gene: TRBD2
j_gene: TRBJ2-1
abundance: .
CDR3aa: CASSLGTSGGPLLDEQFF
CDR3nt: TGTGCCAGCAGCTTAGGGACTAGCGGGGGACCTTTATTGGATGAGCAGTTCTTC

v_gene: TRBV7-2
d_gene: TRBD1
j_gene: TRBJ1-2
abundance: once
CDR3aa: CASSLTSRTGPYGYTF
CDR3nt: TGTGCCAGCAGCTTGACTTCTCGGACAGGGCCCTATGGCTACACCTTC

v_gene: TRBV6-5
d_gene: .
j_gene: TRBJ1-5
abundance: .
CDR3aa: CASSSYGTTNQPQHF
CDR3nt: TGTGCCAGCAGTTCCTACGGGACAACCAATCAGCCCCAGCATTTT

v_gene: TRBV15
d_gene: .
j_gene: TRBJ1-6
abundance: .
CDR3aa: CATSRDFRSPLHF
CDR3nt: TGTGCCACCAGCAGAGATTTTAGGTCACCCCTCCACTTT

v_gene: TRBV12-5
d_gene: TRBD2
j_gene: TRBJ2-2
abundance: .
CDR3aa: CASGPSGTTYTGELFF
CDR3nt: TGTGCTAGTGGCCCCTCTGGGACTACCTACACCGGGGAGCTGTTTTTT

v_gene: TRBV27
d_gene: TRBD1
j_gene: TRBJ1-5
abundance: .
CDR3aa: CASSVTGTGINQPQHF
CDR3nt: TGTGCCAGCAGTGTAACCGGGACAGGTATAAATCAGCCCCAGCATTTT

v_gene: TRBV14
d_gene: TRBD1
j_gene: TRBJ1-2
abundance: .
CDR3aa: CASSQGQGARGYTF
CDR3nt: TGTGCCAGCAGCCAGGGCCAGGGGGCTCGTGGCTACACCTTC

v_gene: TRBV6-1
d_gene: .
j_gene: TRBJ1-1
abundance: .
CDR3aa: CASSGIRGGPDTEAFF
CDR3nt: TGTGCCAGCAGTGGGATCCGTGGGGGGCCCGACACTGAAGCTTTCTTT

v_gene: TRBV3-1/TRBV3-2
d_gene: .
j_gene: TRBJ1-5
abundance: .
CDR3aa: CASSPGDRQLVWPQHF
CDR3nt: TGTGCCAGCAGCCCCGGCGACAGGCAGCTAGTATGGCCCCAGCATTTT

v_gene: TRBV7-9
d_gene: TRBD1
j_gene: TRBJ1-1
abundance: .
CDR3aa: CASSLESGRGPEAFF
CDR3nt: TGTGCCAGCAGCTTAGAATCGGGCAGGGGGCCTGAAGCTTTCTTT

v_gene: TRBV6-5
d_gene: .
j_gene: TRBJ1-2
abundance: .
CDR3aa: CASSYSRDRDYTF
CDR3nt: TGTGCCAGCAGTTACTCACGGGACCGGGACTACACCTTC

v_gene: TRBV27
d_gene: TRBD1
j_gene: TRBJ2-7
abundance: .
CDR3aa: CASSPGQVHYEQYF
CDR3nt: TGTGCCAGCAGTCCGGGACAGGTACACTACGAGCAGTACTTC

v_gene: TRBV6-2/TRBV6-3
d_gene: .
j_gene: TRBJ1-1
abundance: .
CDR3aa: CASSPSSDRKAFF
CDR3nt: TGTGCCAGCAGTCCCTCTTCCGACAGGAAAGCTTTCTTT

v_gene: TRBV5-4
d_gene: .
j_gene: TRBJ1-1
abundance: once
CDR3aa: CASSLLPDLMNTEAFF
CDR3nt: TGTGCCAGCAGCTTGCTCCCGGACCTGATGAACACTGAAGCTTTCTTT

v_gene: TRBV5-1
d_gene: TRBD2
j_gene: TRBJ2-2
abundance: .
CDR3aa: CASKTSGGNTGELFF
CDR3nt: TGCGCCAGCAAAACTAGCGGGGGAAACACCGGGGAGCTGTTTTTT

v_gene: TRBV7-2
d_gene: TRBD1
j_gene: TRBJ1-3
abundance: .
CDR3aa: CASSLATGAFSGNTIYF
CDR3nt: TGTGCCAGCAGCTTAGCCACAGGGGCGTTCTCTGGAAACACCATATATTTT

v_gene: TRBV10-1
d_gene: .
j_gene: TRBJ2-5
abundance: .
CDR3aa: CATRTRQVPQETQYF
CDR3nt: TGCGCCACCAGAACACGACAGGTCCCTCAAGAGACCCAGTACTTC

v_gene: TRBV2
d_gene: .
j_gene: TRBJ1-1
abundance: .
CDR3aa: CASSGARNTEAFF
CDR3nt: TGTGCCAGCAGTGGAGCCAGGAACACTGAAGCTTTCTTT

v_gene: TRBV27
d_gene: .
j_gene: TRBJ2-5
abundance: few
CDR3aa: CASSLWGSPETQYF
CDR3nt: TGTGCCAGCAGTTTATGGGGATCTCCTGAGACCCAGTACTTC

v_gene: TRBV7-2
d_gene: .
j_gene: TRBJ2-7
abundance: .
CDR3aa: CASSFQGGNYEQYF
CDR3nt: TGTGCCAGCAGCTTTCAGGGGGGGAACTACGAGCAGTACTTC

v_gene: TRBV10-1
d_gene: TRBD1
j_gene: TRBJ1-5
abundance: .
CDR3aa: CASSRQGHQPQHF
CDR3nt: TGCGCCAGCAGTAGACAGGGTCATCAGCCCCAGCATTTT

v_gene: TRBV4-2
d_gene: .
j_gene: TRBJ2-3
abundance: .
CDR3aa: CASSQGGATDTQYF
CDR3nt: TGTGCCAGCAGCCAGGGGGGTGCCACAGATACGCAGTATTTT

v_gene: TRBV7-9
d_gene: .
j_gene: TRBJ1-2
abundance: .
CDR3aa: CASFWVRVGYTF
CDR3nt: TGTGCCAGCTTCTGGGTTCGGGTGGGCTACACCTTC

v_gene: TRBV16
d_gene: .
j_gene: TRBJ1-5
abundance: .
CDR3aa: CASSQSTGSNQPQHF
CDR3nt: TGTGCCAGCAGCCAATCTACAGGCAGCAATCAGCCCCAGCATTTT

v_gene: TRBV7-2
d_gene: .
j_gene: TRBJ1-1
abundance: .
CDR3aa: CASSLDNGNTEAFF
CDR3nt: TGTGCCAGCAGCTTAGACAACGGAAACACTGAAGCTTTCTTT

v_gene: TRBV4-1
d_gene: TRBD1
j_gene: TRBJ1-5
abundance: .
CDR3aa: CASSQLPGGQGRNQPQHF
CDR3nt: TGCGCCAGCAGCCAACTCCCAGGGGGACAGGGGAGAAATCAGCCCCAGCATTTT

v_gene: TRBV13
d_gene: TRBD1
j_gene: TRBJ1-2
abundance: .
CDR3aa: CASSLGLGTGVGYGYTF
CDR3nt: TGTGCCAGCAGCTTAGGCCTCGGGACAGGGGTCGGCTATGGCTACACCTTC

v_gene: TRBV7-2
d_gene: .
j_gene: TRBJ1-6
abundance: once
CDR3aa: CASSLDGPARVVSPLHF
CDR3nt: TGTGCCAGCAGCTTAGACGGTCCGGCCAGGGTGGTTTCACCCCTCCACTTT

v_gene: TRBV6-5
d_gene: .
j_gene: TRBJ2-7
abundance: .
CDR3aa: CASKRGGQGGYEQYF
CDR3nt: TGTGCCAGCAAACGAGGTGGGCAGGGGGGCTACGAGCAGTACTTC

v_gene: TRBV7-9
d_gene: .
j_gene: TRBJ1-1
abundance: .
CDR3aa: CASSWQGNTEAFF
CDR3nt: TGTGCCAGCAGCTGGCAGGGAAACACTGAAGCTTTCTTT

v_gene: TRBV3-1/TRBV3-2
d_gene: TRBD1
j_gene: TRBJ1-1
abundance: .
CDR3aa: CASRAGTGVLYTEAFF
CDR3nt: TGTGCCAGCAGGGCCGGGACAGGGGTGTTATACACTGAAGCTTTCTTT

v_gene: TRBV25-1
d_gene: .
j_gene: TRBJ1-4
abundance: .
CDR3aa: CASSRARLNEKLFF
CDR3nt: TGTGCCAGCTCCCGGGCCCGGCTTAATGAAAAACTGTTTTTT

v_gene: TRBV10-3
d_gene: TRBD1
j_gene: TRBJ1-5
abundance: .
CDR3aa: CAISDPLEIGQGRSQPQHF
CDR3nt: TGTGCCATCAGTGACCCATTGGAGATAGGACAGGGTCGAAGTCAGCCCCAGCATTTT

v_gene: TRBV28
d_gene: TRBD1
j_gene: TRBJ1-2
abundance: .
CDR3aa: CASSKIGQGFNYGYTF
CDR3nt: TGTGCCAGCAGCAAGATCGGACAGGGGTTTAACTATGGCTACACCTTC